This is a list of T cell receptor beta chains from one sample in a study of vaccination effects on CD4 cells after COVID-19. The repertoire was sequenced with immunoSEQ multiplex PCR; TCRdb's copy has only in-frame clones and lacks some. In the table there are around 22,000 clones, around 66% of which are singletons. No antigen has been assigned to these receptors. Sample: CD4+ T cells from PBMCs cultured with HCoV-229E spike peptides, taken before COVID-19 vaccination. These receptors were obtained from a human donor who received a COVID-19 vaccine. Each CDR3 is given with its conserved first and last residue. Each record gives: D gene, clone size, J gene, V gene, CDR3 DNA, CDR3 protein. A D gene is named only where the DNA matches it firmly. Not all rows give a size; the values are once, few, many and, for expanded clones, a class.

D gene: TRBD2
clone size: .
J gene: TRBJ2-2
V gene: TRBV7-6
CDR3 DNA: TGTGCCAGCAGCTTAGAGTCGGCTAGCGGGCAGACCGGGGAGCTGTTTTTT
CDR3 protein: CASSLESASGQTGELFF

D gene: .
clone size: .
J gene: TRBJ1-1
V gene: TRBV19
CDR3 DNA: TGTGCCAGCTATATAGGGGGACGCTCGAACACTGAAGCTTTCTTT
CDR3 protein: CASYIGGRSNTEAFF

D gene: TRBD2
clone size: .
J gene: TRBJ2-7
V gene: TRBV29-1
CDR3 DNA: TGCAGCGTGGCCTCGGCGGGGGGTTCCTACGAGCAGTACTTC
CDR3 protein: CSVASAGGSYEQYF

D gene: .
clone size: .
J gene: TRBJ1-1
V gene: TRBV12-3/TRBV12-4
CDR3 DNA: TGTGCCAGCAGGGAGGACGGAAACACTGAAGCTTTCTTT
CDR3 protein: CASREDGNTEAFF

D gene: TRBD1
clone size: .
J gene: TRBJ1-1
V gene: TRBV5-4
CDR3 DNA: TGTGCCAGCAGCGGCTACAGGGGGCAGGGGAACACTGAAGCTTTCTTT
CDR3 protein: CASSGYRGQGNTEAFF

D gene: TRBD2
clone size: .
J gene: TRBJ2-5
V gene: TRBV9
CDR3 DNA: TGTGCCAGCAGCACCGGACTAGCGAGAGAGACCCAGTACTTC
CDR3 protein: CASSTGLARETQYF

D gene: .
clone size: .
J gene: TRBJ2-7
V gene: TRBV6-5
CDR3 DNA: TGTGCCAGCAGCCAGGGACCGCTATACGAGCAGTACTTC
CDR3 protein: CASSQGPLYEQYF

D gene: .
clone size: .
J gene: TRBJ2-1
V gene: TRBV27
CDR3 DNA: TGTGCCAGCAGCTCCCGGGACTCGATATACAATGAGCAGTTCTTC
CDR3 protein: CASSSRDSIYNEQFF

D gene: .
clone size: .
J gene: TRBJ2-7
V gene: TRBV5-1
CDR3 DNA: TGCGCCAGCAGCTTGAGGGGGGTTTCCTACGAGCAGTACTTC
CDR3 protein: CASSLRGVSYEQYF

D gene: TRBD1
clone size: few
J gene: TRBJ1-2
V gene: TRBV24-1
CDR3 DNA: TGTGCCACCAGTGTTTGGGACAGGGACCACTATGGCTACACCTTC
CDR3 protein: CATSVWDRDHYGYTF

D gene: TRBD2
clone size: .
J gene: TRBJ2-1
V gene: TRBV7-7
CDR3 DNA: TGTGCCAGCAGCGTGGGACTAGGCAATGAGCAGTTCTTC
CDR3 protein: CASSVGLGNEQFF

D gene: .
clone size: .
J gene: TRBJ2-1
V gene: TRBV11-3
CDR3 DNA: TGTGCCAGCAGCTTACAGACCTACAATGAGCAGTTCTTC
CDR3 protein: CASSLQTYNEQFF

D gene: TRBD2
clone size: .
J gene: TRBJ2-7
V gene: TRBV5-1
CDR3 DNA: TGCGCCAGCAGCAAGTCCGGGACTAGCGCTCCCCTGAGGGTGTACTTC
CDR3 protein: CASSKSGTSAPLRVYF

D gene: TRBD2
clone size: .
J gene: TRBJ2-1
V gene: TRBV4-1
CDR3 DNA: TGCGCCAGCAGCCAAGAGTCGCTCGGGACTAGCGGGGTAAATGAGCAGTTCTTC
CDR3 protein: CASSQESLGTSGVNEQFF

D gene: TRBD2
clone size: .
J gene: TRBJ2-4
V gene: TRBV16
CDR3 DNA: TGTGCCAGCAGCCTTTCCATGGGCGGGAGGGCCCATGTGGAGTACTTC
CDR3 protein: CASSLSMGGRAHVEYF

D gene: TRBD2
clone size: .
J gene: TRBJ2-7
V gene: TRBV6-5
CDR3 DNA: TGTGCCAGCAGTTACTCTTTAGCGGGAGTCTACGAGCAGTACTTC
CDR3 protein: CASSYSLAGVYEQYF

D gene: .
clone size: .
J gene: TRBJ2-3
V gene: TRBV3-1/TRBV3-2
CDR3 DNA: TGTGCCAGCAGCCAAGTGGGGGGATCCACAGATACGCAGTATTTT
CDR3 protein: CASSQVGGSTDTQYF

D gene: .
clone size: .
J gene: TRBJ2-1
V gene: TRBV6-2/TRBV6-3
CDR3 DNA: TGTGCCAGCAGTTACTCGAGTAGTTTTGGGGTAGCCCACAATGAGCAGTTCTTC
CDR3 protein: CASSYSSSFGVAHNEQFF

D gene: .
clone size: few
J gene: TRBJ1-2
V gene: TRBV7-9
CDR3 DNA: TGTGCCAGCAGCGACCGGACAGCCCCCTCCGGCTACACCTTC
CDR3 protein: CASSDRTAPSGYTF